This is a list of T cell receptor beta chains from one sample in a study of T cell changes during pregnancy in multiple sclerosis. Sequencing used immunoSEQ multiplex PCR; TCRdb keeps in-frame clones, though not all of them. The repertoire consists of 90,000 to 95,000 clones, with 91% occurring once and the leading ten covering approximately 0.99%. Sequences were derived from peripheral blood, sampled before pregnancy. The receptor set was obtained from a female donor with multiple sclerosis, enrolled in a pregnancy study. The CDR3 runs from the conserved cysteine through the conserved F or W. D genes are given only for firm matches. Clone size is shown for a subset of rows, as once, few, many or a class of expanded clone.

clone size: -
D gene: TRBD1
J gene: TRBJ2-6
V gene: TRBV7-9
CDR3 protein: CASSSGPGQGGGANVLTF
CDR3 DNA: TGTGCCAGCAGCTCAGGACCGGGACAGGGAGGTGGGGCCAACGTCCTGACTTTC

clone size: -
D gene: TRBD2
J gene: TRBJ2-6
V gene: TRBV27
CDR3 protein: CASSFWREAGGANVLTF
CDR3 DNA: TGTGCCAGCAGTTTCTGGCGGGAGGCGGGGGGGGCCAACGTCCTGACTTTC

clone size: -
D gene: -
J gene: TRBJ1-5
V gene: TRBV10-3
CDR3 protein: CAISEPTEPNQPQHF
CDR3 DNA: TGTGCCATCAGTGAGCCCACAGAACCCAATCAGCCCCAGCATTTT

clone size: -
D gene: TRBD2
J gene: TRBJ2-1
V gene: TRBV9
CDR3 protein: CASSARLRTSGRRTYNEQFF
CDR3 DNA: TGTGCCAGCAGCGCGAGGCTACGGACTAGCGGGAGAAGGACCTACAATGAGCAGTTCTTC

clone size: once
D gene: -
J gene: TRBJ1-1
V gene: TRBV6-1
CDR3 protein: CASSDPVVMNTEAFF
CDR3 DNA: TGTGCCAGCAGTGATCCCGTCGTAATGAACACTGAAGCTTTCTTT

clone size: -
D gene: TRBD1
J gene: TRBJ1-1
V gene: TRBV6-1
CDR3 protein: CASSDEVRTGNTEAFF
CDR3 DNA: TGTGCCAGCAGTGATGAGGTGAGGACAGGGAACACTGAAGCTTTCTTT

clone size: -
D gene: TRBD2
J gene: TRBJ2-5
V gene: TRBV29-1
CDR3 protein: CSVEAPWGGLAVKETQYF
CDR3 DNA: TGCAGCGTTGAAGCTCCCTGGGGGGGACTAGCGGTTAAGGAGACCCAGTACTTC

clone size: -
D gene: -
J gene: TRBJ2-4
V gene: TRBV7-6
CDR3 protein: CASGPRGSVQYF
CDR3 DNA: TGTGCCAGCGGCCCACGGGGGAGCGTTCAGTACTTC

clone size: many
D gene: -
J gene: TRBJ1-1
V gene: TRBV14
CDR3 protein: CASSRDINTEAFF
CDR3 DNA: TGTGCCAGCAGCCGGGACATAAACACTGAAGCTTTCTTT

clone size: -
D gene: -
J gene: TRBJ2-1
V gene: TRBV5-1
CDR3 protein: CASSLAGGIYYNEQFF
CDR3 DNA: TGCGCCAGCAGCTTGGCCGGCGGAATTTACTACAATGAGCAGTTCTTC

clone size: -
D gene: -
J gene: TRBJ2-3
V gene: TRBV19
CDR3 protein: CASSIQINGADTQYF
CDR3 DNA: TGTGCCAGTAGTATTCAGATTAACGGGGCAGATACGCAGTATTTT

clone size: -
D gene: -
J gene: TRBJ2-7
V gene: TRBV9
CDR3 protein: CASSPPGTYEQYF
CDR3 DNA: TGTGCCAGCAGCCCCCCCGGGACCTACGAGCAGTACTTC

clone size: -
D gene: TRBD1
J gene: TRBJ1-3
V gene: TRBV6-5
CDR3 protein: CASSPGQRGNTIYF
CDR3 DNA: TGTGCCAGCAGTCCGGGACAGCGAGGAAACACCATATATTTT

clone size: -
D gene: -
J gene: TRBJ2-1
V gene: TRBV5-1
CDR3 protein: CASSLPDSPSPYNEQFF
CDR3 DNA: TGCGCCAGCAGCCTTCCGGACTCGCCCTCGCCCTACAATGAGCAGTTCTTC

clone size: once
D gene: TRBD2
J gene: TRBJ2-1
V gene: TRBV9
CDR3 protein: CASSAAMAGAYNEQFF
CDR3 DNA: TGTGCCAGCAGCGCCGCGATGGCGGGAGCGTATAATGAGCAGTTCTTC

clone size: -
D gene: -
J gene: TRBJ1-2
V gene: TRBV7-6
CDR3 protein: CASSLVENTDGYTF
CDR3 DNA: TGTGCCAGCAGCTTAGTGGAGAACACCGATGGCTACACCTTC

clone size: few
D gene: -
J gene: TRBJ2-5
V gene: TRBV7-9
CDR3 protein: CASSPRGPETQYF
CDR3 DNA: TGTGCCAGCAGCCCTCGGGGTCCGGAGACCCAGTACTTC

clone size: -
D gene: TRBD1
J gene: TRBJ2-1
V gene: TRBV13
CDR3 protein: CASSLVRDRRPYNEQFF
CDR3 DNA: TGTGCCAGCAGCTTAGTAAGGGACAGGCGCCCCTACAATGAGCAGTTCTTC

clone size: -
D gene: -
J gene: TRBJ2-5
V gene: TRBV5-1
CDR3 protein: CASSLTGETQYF
CDR3 DNA: TGCGCCAGCAGCTTGACGGGAGAGACCCAGTACTTC

clone size: -
D gene: TRBD2
J gene: TRBJ2-5
V gene: TRBV7-2
CDR3 protein: CASSPGLAGPGKETQYF
CDR3 DNA: TGTGCCAGCAGCCCGGGACTAGCGGGCCCCGGAAAAGAGACCCAGTACTTC

clone size: -
D gene: -
J gene: TRBJ1-1
V gene: TRBV11-2
CDR3 protein: CASRLTGSTEAFF
CDR3 DNA: TGTGCCAGCAGACTTACAGGGAGCACTGAAGCTTTCTTT

clone size: -
D gene: -
J gene: TRBJ2-1
V gene: TRBV6-5
CDR3 protein: CASSYLRGPNNEQFF
CDR3 DNA: TGTGCCAGCAGTTACCTCCGGGGTCCTAACAATGAGCAGTTCTTC

clone size: -
D gene: TRBD2
J gene: TRBJ2-1
V gene: TRBV6-1
CDR3 protein: CASTTSGYNEQFF
CDR3 DNA: TGTGCCAGCACCACTAGCGGGTACAATGAGCAGTTCTTC

clone size: -
D gene: TRBD1
J gene: TRBJ1-1
V gene: TRBV18
CDR3 protein: CASSPDRVYTEAFF
CDR3 DNA: TGTGCCAGCTCACCAGACAGGGTATACACTGAAGCTTTCTTT

clone size: -
D gene: TRBD1
J gene: TRBJ1-2
V gene: TRBV7-2
CDR3 protein: CASSPDRGYGYTF
CDR3 DNA: TGTGCCAGCAGCCCAGACAGGGGCTATGGCTACACCTTC

clone size: -
D gene: TRBD1
J gene: TRBJ2-7
V gene: TRBV28
CDR3 protein: CASSLVQGTYEQYF
CDR3 DNA: TGTGCCAGCAGTTTAGTACAGGGGACCTACGAGCAGTACTTC

clone size: -
D gene: -
J gene: TRBJ1-1
V gene: TRBV7-9
CDR3 protein: CASSSAGTEAFF
CDR3 DNA: TGTGCCAGCAGCTCTGCGGGCACTGAAGCTTTCTTT

clone size: -
D gene: TRBD2
J gene: TRBJ2-2
V gene: TRBV7-2
CDR3 protein: CASSSGVSGIFRTGELFF
CDR3 DNA: TGTGCCAGCAGCTCCGGGGTTAGCGGGATATTCAGAACCGGGGAGCTGTTTTTT

clone size: -
D gene: -
J gene: TRBJ1-2
V gene: TRBV19
CDR3 protein: CASSGWENGYTF
CDR3 DNA: TGTGCCAGCAGCGGGTGGGAAAATGGCTACACCTTC